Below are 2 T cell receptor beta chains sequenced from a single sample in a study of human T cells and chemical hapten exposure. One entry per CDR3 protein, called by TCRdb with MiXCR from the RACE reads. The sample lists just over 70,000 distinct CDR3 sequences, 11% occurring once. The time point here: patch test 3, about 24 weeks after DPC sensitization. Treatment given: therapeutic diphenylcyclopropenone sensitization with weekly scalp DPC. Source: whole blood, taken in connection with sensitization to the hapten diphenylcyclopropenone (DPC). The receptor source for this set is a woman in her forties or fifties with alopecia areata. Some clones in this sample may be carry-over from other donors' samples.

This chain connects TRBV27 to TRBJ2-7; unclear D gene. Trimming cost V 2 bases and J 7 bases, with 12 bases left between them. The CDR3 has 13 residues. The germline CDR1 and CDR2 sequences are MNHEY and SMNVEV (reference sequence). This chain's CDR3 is CASSLRTGSEQYF. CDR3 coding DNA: TGTGCCAGCAGTTTACGGACGGGCTCGGAGCAGTACTTC.

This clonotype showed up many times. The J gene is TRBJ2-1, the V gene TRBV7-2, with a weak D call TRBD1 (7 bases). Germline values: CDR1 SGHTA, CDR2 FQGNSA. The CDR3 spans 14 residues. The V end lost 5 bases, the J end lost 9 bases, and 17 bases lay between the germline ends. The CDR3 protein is CASSRGTERSEQFF. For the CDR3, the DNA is TGTGCCAGCAGCCGGGGGACAGAGCGTAGTGAGCAGTTCTTC.